These T cell receptor beta chains were read from a single sample in a study of technical replicates of blood from four donors. Profiled with immunoSEQ multiplex PCR; TCRdb holds only in-frame clones, not every one. The data hold tens of thousands of clones, with about 92% observed a single time. The sequenced material came from T cells isolated from PBMCs. These receptors originate from a human donor in good health. CDR3s include the opening cysteine and the closing phenylalanine or tryptophan. D genes are given only for firm matches. Not all rows give a size; the values are once, few, many and, for expanded clones, a class.

>NA|TRBV27|TRBJ2-3|NA
TGTGCCAGCAAGTCCCTGACTAACTCGCGGACAGATACGCAGTATTTT
CASKSLTNSRTDTQYF
>NA|TRBV5-1|TRBJ2-1|NA
TGCGCCAGCAGCTGGGTCGGGTTCAGGGTTAGGAATGAGCAGTTCTTC
CASSWVGFRVRNEQFF
>NA|TRBV19|TRBJ1-3|NA
TGTGCCAGTAGTCAGGGGCAGACTACGCGCTCTGGAAACACCATATATTTT
CASSQGQTTRSGNTIYF
>TRBD1|TRBV5-1|TRBJ2-7|NA
TGCGCCAGCCGTACACTTCCCGGGACAGGGGCGGCCGAGCAGTACTTC
CASRTLPGTGAAEQYF
>NA|TRBV2|TRBJ2-2|NA
TGTGCCAGCAGTGAGCTGCGGGATACCGGGGAGCTGTTTTTT
CASSELRDTGELFF
>NA|TRBV5-1|TRBJ2-1|NA
TGCGCCAGCCGGGCGATGGGGACTCCCTCCTACAATGAGCAGTTCTTC
CASRAMGTPSYNEQFF
>NA|TRBV4-1|TRBJ1-1|NA
TGCGCCAGCAGCCAAGATCGGTCAGGTATGAACACTGAAGCTTTCTTT
CASSQDRSGMNTEAFF
>TRBD1|TRBV19|TRBJ2-7|NA
TGTGCCAGTAGTATAGGACAGGGCTACGAGCAGTACTTC
CASSIGQGYEQYF
>NA|TRBV5-4|TRBJ2-7|NA
TGTGCCAGCAGCTTGCAGCTAGCTTCAACCAACGAGCAGTACTTC
CASSLQLASTNEQYF
>TRBD1|TRBV5-1|TRBJ2-7|once
TGCGCCAGCAAACGAAATCCGGGACAGGGACCCTACGAGCAGTACTTC
CASKRNPGQGPYEQYF
>TRBD1|TRBV28|TRBJ2-4|NA
TGTGCCAGCAGTGTACAGGGGGCGATGAACATTCAGTACTTC
CASSVQGAMNIQYF
>TRBD2|TRBV4-1|TRBJ2-3|NA
TGCGCCAGCAGCCATGACACTAGCGGGGGGGCATCAGATACGCAGTATTTT
CASSHDTSGGASDTQYF
>NA|TRBV11-2|TRBJ1-1|NA
TGTGCCAGCAGCTTAGATCTCTGGGGGACTCCAGGGAACACTGAAGCTTTCTTT
CASSLDLWGTPGNTEAFF
>NA|TRBV5-6|TRBJ2-7|NA
TGTGCCAGCAGCTTGTGGGGGCGATCCTACGAGCAGTACTTC
CASSLWGRSYEQYF
>TRBD1|TRBV6-9|TRBJ1-2|once
TGTGCCAGCAGTTATCATACAGGGGTTGGCTACACCTTC
CASSYHTGVGYTF
>NA|TRBV6-1|TRBJ1-5|NA
TGTGCCAGTTGCAAAGTTGACGGAGACAATCAGCCCCAGCATTTT
CASCKVDGDNQPQHF
>NA|TRBV14|TRBJ2-1|NA
TGTGCCAGCAGCCCCACTGTTGGCGCGGGGGACATCTACAATGAGCAGTTCTTC
CASSPTVGAGDIYNEQFF
>NA|TRBV19|TRBJ1-2|NA
TGTGCCAGTAGTAACAGCCAGGACAGAAGCTACACCTTC
CASSNSQDRSYTF
>NA|TRBV11-3|TRBJ2-5|NA
TGTGCCAGCAGCTTAGAAGGGGCCCCTCCGGGAGAGACCCAGTACTTC
CASSLEGAPPGETQYF
>TRBD1|TRBV28|TRBJ1-1|NA
TGTGCCAGCAGTTTATTTGGGCAGGGGGGTTTCTTT
CASSLFGQGGFF
>NA|TRBV19|TRBJ2-2|NA
TGTGCCAGTAGTATGGCCCAGGGAGGCACCGGGGAGCTGTTTTTT
CASSMAQGGTGELFF
>NA|TRBV28|TRBJ2-7|NA
TGTGCCAGCAGTTTATGGGGGAGCTACGAGCAGTACTTC
CASSLWGSYEQYF
>NA|TRBV7-9|TRBJ1-1|NA
TGTGCCAGCAGCTTAGTACTCACAGCAAACACTGAAGCTTTCTTT
CASSLVLTANTEAFF
>NA|TRBV2|TRBJ1-2|once
TGTGCCAGCAGTGGGCTGACGGGAGGTTATGGCTACACCTTC
CASSGLTGGYGYTF
>NA|TRBV5-4|TRBJ2-5|NA
TGTGCCAGCAGCCTCGTCCTATCGGGGGGCGGAGAGACCCAGTACTTC
CASSLVLSGGGETQYF
>NA|TRBV4-2|TRBJ1-1|NA
TGTGCCAGCAGCCAAGGGGGCCCGGCGGACACTGAAGCTTTCTTT
CASSQGGPADTEAFF
>NA|TRBV28|TRBJ2-7|NA
TGTGCCAGCAGTCCAGGGGGGACCTACGAGCAGTACTTC
CASSPGGTYEQYF
>TRBD1|TRBV29-1|TRBJ2-3|once
TGCAGCGTTGATACAGGAACAGGGGGTATAGATACGCAGTATTTT
CSVDTGTGGIDTQYF
>NA|TRBV6-4|TRBJ1-1|NA
TGTGCCAGCAGTACGGGGGGGGACACTGAAGCTTTCTTT
CASSTGGDTEAFF
>TRBD1|TRBV27|TRBJ1-5|once
TGTGCCAGCAGTTTATCGCCACAGGGGGGTCAGCCCCAGCATTTT
CASSLSPQGGQPQHF
>TRBD1|TRBV7-9|TRBJ2-7|NA
TGTGCCAGCAGCAAGACAGGGAACTACGAGCAGTACTTC
CASSKTGNYEQYF